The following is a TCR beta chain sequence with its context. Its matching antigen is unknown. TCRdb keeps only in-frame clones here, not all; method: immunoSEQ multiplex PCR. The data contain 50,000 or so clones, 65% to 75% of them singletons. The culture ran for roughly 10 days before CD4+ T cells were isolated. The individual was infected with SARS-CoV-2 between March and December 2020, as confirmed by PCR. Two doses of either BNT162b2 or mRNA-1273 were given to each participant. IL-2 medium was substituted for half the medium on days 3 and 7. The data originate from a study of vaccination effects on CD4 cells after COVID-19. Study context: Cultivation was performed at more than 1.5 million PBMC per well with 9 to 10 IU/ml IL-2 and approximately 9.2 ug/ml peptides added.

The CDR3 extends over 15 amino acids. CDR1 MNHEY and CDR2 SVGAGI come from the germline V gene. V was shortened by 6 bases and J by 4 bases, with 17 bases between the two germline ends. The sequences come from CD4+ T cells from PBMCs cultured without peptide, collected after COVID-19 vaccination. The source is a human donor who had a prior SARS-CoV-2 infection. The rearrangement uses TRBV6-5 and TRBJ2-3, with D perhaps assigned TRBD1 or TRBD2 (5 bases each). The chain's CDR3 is CASRRQAGSADTQYF. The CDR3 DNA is TGTGCCAGCAGGAGGCAGGCAGGGAGCGCAGATACGCAGTATTTT.